A single sample is the source of the 26 T cell receptor beta chains below, sequenced in a study of blood T cell repertoires in COVID-19. Assay used: immunoSEQ multiplex PCR; TCRdb lists only in-frame clones, some missing. The data show roughly 160,000 clones, around 80% seen once. Sequencing was done on a sample of PBMCs or T cells enriched from blood (not recorded which). These TCRs come from a woman aged 70 to 79 in a cohort exposed to, infected with or recovered from COVID-19 (not recorded which).

The chain uses TRBV19 and TRBJ1-2, with D possibly TRBD1 on 5 matching bases. The length of the CDR3 is 13 residues. The V gene's germline CDR1 is LNHDA and CDR2 SQIVND (reference sequence). V lost 10 bases, J lost 8 bases, and 20 bases lay in between. The CDR3 DNA sequence: TGTGCCACCCGTTTGGCCAGGGTCGACGGCTACACCTTC. Its protein product is CATRLARVDGYTF.

The chain recombines TRBV28 with TRBJ2-7; unclear D gene. Trimming pared 5 bases from V and 9 bases from J, leaving 14 bases between. CDR1 is MDHEN, CDR2 SYDVKM, per germline. The CDR3 contains 12 residues. The DNA of the CDR3 is TGTGCCAGCAGTCCCATGGCGGCCCCGCAGTACTTC. Translation gives CASSPMAAPQYF.

The chain has TRBV7-2 and TRBJ2-5, with TRBD1 identical over 10 bases. In germline, CDR1 is SGHTA, CDR2 FQGNSA. The junction had 4 bases not matched to a gene; V was cut back by 1 base and J by 5 bases. The CDR3 is made up of 15 amino acids. The CDR3 loop reads CASSLVRTGGETQYF. CDR3 coding DNA: TGTGCCAGCAGCTTAGTAAGGACAGGGGGGGAGACCCAGTACTTC.

This chain joins TRBV5-1 and TRBJ2-3; 13 positions match TRBD2. Germline V gene data show CDR1 as SGHRS and CDR2 as YFSETQ. This CDR3 spans 14 amino acids. Trimming took 5 bases from V and 6 from J; bases not matched to a gene: 3. In DNA form, the CDR3 reads TGCGCCAGCAGTCGGACTAGCGGGAGCGATACGCAGTATTTT. Protein product: CASSRTSGSDTQYF.

The V gene is TRBV6-2 or TRBV6-3, the J gene TRBJ1-5; possibly TRBD1 for D (5 bases). Germline V lookup: CDR1 MNHEY, CDR2 SVGEGT. The germline V and J ends were trimmed by 5 bases and 0 bases, with 14 bases remaining between them. The CDR3 covers 16 residues. The CDR3 spells CASSRRTGGSNQPQHF. The CDR3 DNA is TGTGCCAGCAGTAGACGGACGGGGGGTAGCAATCAGCCCCAGCATTTT.

The CDR3 sequence: CASSDGQGSYNEQFF. CDR3 sequence (DNA): TGTGCCAGCAGCGACGGACAGGGTTCCTACAATGAGCAGTTCTTC. This rearrangement joins TRBV9 to TRBJ2-1; 8 bases align to TRBD1. Germline V gives CDR1 SGDLS, CDR2 YYNGEE. This CDR3 is 15 amino acids long. Trimming removed 3 bases from V and 1 base from J; junction bases left unmatched: 3.

The chain links TRBV7-3 to TRBJ2-2; tentative D call: TRBD2 (5 bases). This CDR3 has 15 amino acids. Trimming left V 2 bases short and J 2 bases short, with 9 bases between. Germline CDR1 SGHTA, CDR2 FQGTGA. CDR3 nucleotide sequence: TGTGCCAGCAGCTTAGTTGGAGGAAACACCGGGGAGCTGTTTTTT. This codes for CASSLVGGNTGELFF.

The gene calls are TRBV4-2 and TRBJ2-2, with D perhaps matching TRBD2 (5 bases). The germline gives CDR1 LGHNA, CDR2 YNFKEQ. The length of the CDR3 is 17 residues. Trimming removed 4 bases at V and 3 bases at J, with 18 bases between. The CDR3 loop is CASSRYGGAADTGELFF. The CDR3 DNA follows: TGTGCCAGCAGCCGTTACGGAGGAGCCGCGGACACCGGGGAGCTGTTTTTT.

The CDR3 bases are TGTGCCAGCTCGGTCGACAGGGTTGGCTACACCTTC. This gives the protein CASSVDRVGYTF. The chain is built from TRBV18 and TRBJ1-2; 7 bases line up with TRBD1. The CDR3 is made up of 12 amino acids. Germline-derived CDR1 and CDR2 are KGHSH and LQKENI. V lost 6 bases and J lost 7; bases outside the gene matches: 5.

This chain uses TRBV7-8 with TRBJ1-5; tentatively, D is TRBD1 (5 bases). The germline V and J ends were trimmed by 5 bases and 0 bases, with 8 bases remaining between them. The germline gives CDR1 SGHVS, CDR2 FQNEAQ. The CDR3 is 14 amino acids. The DNA of the CDR3 is TGTGCCAGCAGCCCCGACAGTAGCAATCAGCCCCAGCATTTT. Translated: CASSPDSSNQPQHF.

CDR3 region: CASSIFGEGSSGELFF. Here the CDR3 DNA reads TGTGCCAGTAGTATATTCGGTGAAGGGAGTTCCGGGGAGCTGTTTTTT. This chain connects TRBV19 to TRBJ2-2, with a tentative D call TRBD2 (5 bases). CDR1 and CDR2 from the germline V gene are LNHDA and SQIVND (reference sequence). With 2 bases removed from V and 6 bases from J, the gap between germline ends came to 16 bases. The length of the CDR3 is 16 residues.

The chain employs TRBV27 and TRBJ1-1, with D maybe TRBD1 (5 bases). This CDR3 region has 14 residues. The germline V and J ends were trimmed by 5 bases and 1 base, with 11 bases remaining between them. Germline V gene sequence: CDR1 MNHEY, CDR2 SMNVEV (reference sequence). CDR3 bases: TGTGCCAGCAGTAACAGAAGGGGGAACACTGAAGCTTTCTTT. Amino acids: CASSNRRGNTEAFF.

V gene TRBV9 combines with J gene TRBJ2-2, with TRBD2 identical over 10 bases. This CDR3 region has 15 residues. V lost 0 bases, J lost 7 bases, and 3 bases stayed unmatched. Germline V gives CDR1 SGDLS, CDR2 YYNGEE. CDR3 nucleotides: TGTGCCAGCAGCGTAGCTACTAGCGGGAACGGGGAGCTGTTTTTT. Translated, it gives CASSVATSGNGELFF.

This clone was recorded only once. This rearrangement joins TRBV5-6 to TRBJ1-2; D is possibly TRBD1 (5 bases). Germline assignment: CDR1 SGHDT and CDR2 YYEEEE. Trimming shortened V by 0 bases and J by 4 bases, and 10 bases separated the two germline ends. The CDR3 has 14 amino acids. The CDR3 sequence is CASSLGQPLYGYTF. As DNA, the CDR3 is TGTGCCAGCAGCTTGGGACAGCCCCTCTATGGCTACACCTTC.

The chain has TRBV5-4 and TRBJ2-1, with TRBD1 as a possible D gene (6 bases). CDR1 SGHNT and CDR2 YYREEE come from the germline V gene (reference sequence). The CDR3 has 11 amino acids. V was cut by 6 bases and J by 8 bases, with 9 bases left in between. Here the CDR3 reads CASTKGDEQFF. The CDR3, as DNA: TGTGCCAGCACCAAGGGGGATGAGCAGTTCTTC.

The chain couples TRBV11-2 to TRBJ2-3; 12 nucleotides line up with TRBD2. The CDR3 extends over 16 amino acids. J was trimmed by 2 bases and V by 1 base; bases with no gene match: 1. Germline assignment: CDR1 SGHAT and CDR2 FQNNGV. Here the CDR3 reads CASSLGTSGATDTQYF. The DNA for the CDR3 is TGTGCCAGCAGCTTAGGGACTAGCGGGGCCACAGATACGCAGTATTTT.

This chain uses TRBV6-1 with TRBJ1-2; the D gene is possibly TRBD1 (5 bases). V shed 3 bases and J shed 5 bases, with 10 bases lying between them. Germline CDR1 MNHNS, CDR2 SASEGT. The CDR3 is 13 amino acids. The CDR3 DNA is TGTGCCAGCAGTGACCAGGGCCCTTATGGCTACACCTTC. It yields the protein CASSDQGPYGYTF.

The V call is TRBV18, the J call TRBJ2-1; 7 bases fit TRBD2. The V and J ends lost 3 bases and 5 bases, in that order; junction bases with no gene match: 13. Germline-derived CDR1 and CDR2 are KGHSH and LQKENI. CDR3 length: 17 residues. The DNA of the CDR3 is TGTGCCAGCTCACCGGCGGATGTACTAGCGAGAAACAATGAGCAGTTCTTC. This gives the protein CASSPADVLARNNEQFF.

The chain uses TRBV15 and TRBJ2-5, with D hard to call. The CDR3 has 13 amino acids. Between the trimmed V and J ends, which lost 0 bases and 5 bases, there was a span of 7 bases. CDR1 is LNHNV, CDR2 YYDKDF, per germline (reference sequence). CDR3 sequence: CATSRDRSETQYF. CDR3 sequence (DNA): TGTGCCACCAGCAGAGATCGGTCGGAGACCCAGTACTTC.

The chain couples TRBV7-6 to TRBJ2-4, with D possibly TRBD1 on 5 matching bases. Germline lookup yields CDR1 SGHVS and CDR2 FNYEAQ. Trimming took 1 base from V and 6 from J, leaving 16 bases between them. The CDR3 spans 16 residues. Here the CDR3 DNA reads TGTGCCAGCAGCTTAGGACCCTACAGGAAAGTAAACATTCAGTACTTC. Its translation is CASSLGPYRKVNIQYF. Looking up the rest from reference TRBV7-6 and TRBJ2-4 gives the full variable domain: GAGVSQSPRYKVTKRGQDVALRCDPISGHVSLYWYRQALGQGPEFLTYFNYEAQQDKSGLPNDRFSAERPEGSISTLTIQRTEQRDSAMYRCASSLGPYRKVNIQYFGAGTRLSVL.

CDR3 loop: CASSVGADTEAFF. CDR3 nucleotides: TGTGCCAGCAGCGTTGGAGCGGACACTGAAGCTTTCTTT. The chain couples TRBV9 to TRBJ1-1; D not resolved. V shed 2 bases and J shed 3 bases, with 8 bases lying between them. CDR1 is SGDLS and CDR2 is YYNGEE in the germline V gene. This CDR3 comprises 13 residues.

The rearrangement joins TRBV2 to TRBJ1-2; D not certain. CDR3 length equals 13 residues. V was pared by 5 bases and J by 8 bases, with 15 bases between. In germline, CDR1 is SNHLY, CDR2 FYNNEI. DNA for the CDR3: TGTGCCAGCAGTCCCGCGGCCCGTGGAGGCTACACCTTC. This codes for CASSPAARGGYTF.

V usage is TRBV7-9 and J usage is TRBJ2-2; tentative D call: TRBD2 (5 bases). The CDR3 sequence is 14 residues long. CDR1 and CDR2 from the germline V gene are SEHNR and FQNEAQ (reference sequence). The V and J ends lost 8 bases and 5 bases respectively, with 15 bases between them. In DNA, the CDR3 is TGTGCCAGCGACTTCCAGTCGGGGACCGGGGAGCTGTTTTTT. It encodes CASDFQSGTGELFF.

This chain connects TRBV4-1 to TRBJ1-4; a possible D gene is TRBD1 (6 bases). CDR3 length: 15 residues. V lost 4 bases and J lost 4, with 13 bases in between. Germline lookup yields CDR1 MGHRA and CDR2 YSYEKL. CDR3 sequence: CASSRQDRNNEKLFF. In DNA, the CDR3 is TGCGCCAGCAGCCGACAGGACAGAAATAATGAAAAACTGTTTTTT.

The chain recombines TRBV29-1 with TRBJ2-1; no clear D gene. The V end was cut by 7 bases, the J end by 2 bases, with 9 bases between. CDR1 SQVTM and CDR2 ANQGSEA come from the germline V gene. The CDR3 has 12 amino acids. The chain's CDR3 is CSALATYNEQFF. The CDR3, as DNA: TGCAGCGCCTTAGCTACCTACAATGAGCAGTTCTTC.

The chain couples TRBV6-5 to TRBJ1-1; D is ambiguous. The CDR3 runs 15 residues. From germline, CDR1 is MNHEY and CDR2 SVGAGI. Trimming cost V 2 bases and J 5 bases, with 15 bases left between them. CDR3 sequence (DNA): TGTGCCAGCAGTTACAGCGGCGGAGTGGGAACTGAAGCTTTCTTT. Protein sequence: CASSYSGGVGTEAFF.